Sequencing of this T cell receptor (beta chain) was carried out in a study of CD8+ T cells in alopecia areata. Treatment here: oral pan-JAK inhibitor, 5-10 mg twice daily. V was clipped by 4 bases and J by 4 bases, with 11 bases between them. The CDR3 consists of 12 residues. CDR1 is GTSNPN, CDR2 SVGIG, per germline (reference sequence). RNA extraction was followed by reverse transcription into cDNA, which acted as the sequencing template. Here immunoSEQ multiplex PCR was the method, and the copy in TCRdb shows in-frame clones only, minus some. Of about 200,000 clones in the sample, over 60% were seen once.

Source: CD4+ T cells sorted from blood, taken at week 4, from a patient treated with tofacitinib. The sequence was obtained from a human donor with alopecia areata. The chain carries TRBV30 and TRBJ2-7; a weak D match, TRBD1 (5 bases). CDR3 in amino acids: CAWTPDSYEQYF. DNA of the CDR3: TGTGCCTGGACGCCTGACAGTTACGAGCAGTACTTC.